This T cell receptor (beta chain) was found in a study of a mutant IDH1 vaccine in newly diagnosed glioma. About the research overall: The treated population exhibited a male proportion of roughly 62%, a female proportion of 37.5%, and a mean age of 40.4 years.

Time point of the sample: week 23, last vaccination. Vaccination used 300 ug of mutant IDH1 20-mer peptide per dose, with topical imiquimod. Trimming shortened V by 0 bases and J by 7 bases, and 10 bases separated the two germline ends. The length of the CDR3 is 14 residues. Germline values: CDR1 MGHRA, CDR2 YSYEKL. Sequencing used immunoSEQ multiplex PCR; TCRdb keeps in-frame clones, though not all of them. The sample carries over 50,000 clones, about 80% recorded once. This clone was recorded once. Its specificity is unknown. J is TRBJ1-5 and V is TRBV4-1; D is unresolved. The sequencing used PBMCs, collected from a glioma patient whose treatment included an IDH1 peptide vaccine. The receptor comes from a man aged 18 to 29 with glioma. This chain's CDR3 is CASSQDPGGQPQHF. In nucleotides, the CDR3 is TGCGCCAGCAGCCAAGATCCGGGAGGGCAGCCCCAGCATTTT.